These T cell receptor beta chains were read from a single sample in a study of sequential checkpoint blockade in melanoma. TCRdb keeps only in-frame clones here, not all; method: immunoSEQ multiplex PCR. The profile covers approximately 18,000 clones, with 72% appearing a single time and 21% taken by the ten largest. The source was CD8+ T cells sorted from blood (inferred from file names), collected from a patient given nivolumab and ipilimumab in sequence. The source is a human donor with melanoma. CDR3s include the opening cysteine and the closing phenylalanine or tryptophan. The D gene is left open where the match is weak. Size is omitted from some rows. Given values are once, few, many or a class for expanded clones.

TRBJ2-1 | TRBV19 | - | TRBD2 | TGTGCCACCACTAGCGGTTCCAGCTCCTACAATGAGCAGTTCTTC | CATTSGSSSYNEQFF
TRBJ2-7 | TRBV27 | - | - | TGTGCCAGCAGTTTTTTGCCCCGTCTGTCGGACAGCTCCTACGAGCAGTACTTC | CASSFLPRLSDSSYEQYF
TRBJ2-1 | TRBV28 | - | TRBD2 | TGTGCCAGCACCACATCACTAGCGGGAGGGTGGGGTGAGCAGTTCTTC | CASTTSLAGGWGEQFF
TRBJ2-7 | TRBV7-8 | - | - | TGTGCCAGCAGCCCGGGACTTGCCAGCTCCTACGAGCAGTACTTC | CASSPGLASSYEQYF
TRBJ2-1 | TRBV9 | - | TRBD2 | TGTGCTAGCGGGGGGACCATCTACAATGAGCAGTTCTTC | CASGGTIYNEQFF
TRBJ1-6 | TRBV6-5 | - | - | TGTGCCAGCAGTTCGGGGGGAGAGAATTCACCCCTCCACTTT | CASSSGGENSPLHF
TRBJ1-1 | TRBV28 | - | TRBD1 | TGTGCCAGCAGTTTCCAGGACAGGGATGTGTCTGAAGCTTTCTTT | CASSFQDRDVSEAFF
TRBJ1-5 | TRBV4-3 | few | - | TGCGCCAGCAGCCAAGAGTTCAGATTCAATCAGCCCCAGCATTTT | CASSQEFRFNQPQHF
TRBJ2-7 | TRBV6-5 | - | - | TGTGCCAGCAGTTACGACAGGGAGGTGTACTTC | CASSYDREVYF
TRBJ1-3 | TRBV15 | - | - | TGTGCCACCAGCAGACAGGAAGACACCATATATTTT | CATSRQEDTIYF
TRBJ2-7 | TRBV9 | - | - | TGTGCCAGCAGCGTAACTTACCTAGCTCACTACGAGCAGTACTTC | CASSVTYLAHYEQYF
TRBJ2-1 | TRBV6-1 | - | - | TGTGCCAGTCACAGGGACTCCTACAATGAGCAGTTCTTC | CASHRDSYNEQFF
TRBJ1-1 | TRBV20-1 | - | TRBD1 | TGCAGTGCCAGACAGGGGGCTGAAGCTTTCTTT | CSARQGAEAFF
TRBJ1-4 | TRBV4-1 | - | TRBD1 | TGCGCCAGCAGCCCCACCAACCCTCGACAGGGGGCTGAAGAAAAACTGTTTTTT | CASSPTNPRQGAEEKLFF
TRBJ1-1 | TRBV6-4 | few | - | TGTGCCAGCAGTTTCTCCCCTCGGACTGAAGCTTTCTTT | CASSFSPRTEAFF
TRBJ2-7 | TRBV6-5 | - | TRBD1 | TGTGCCAGCAGTGAGAGACAGGGGAACGAGCAGTACTTC | CASSERQGNEQYF
TRBJ2-2 | TRBV19 | - | TRBD2 | TGTGCCAGTACCTGGGGACTAGCAATCACCGGGGAGCTGTTTTTT | CASTWGLAITGELFF
TRBJ1-1 | TRBV30 | - | TRBD1 | TGTGCCTGGGCGGAACAGGGGGGCGCTGAAGCTTTCTTT | CAWAEQGGAEAFF
TRBJ1-1 | TRBV5-6 | - | TRBD1 | TGTGCCAGCAGCATAGGGGACAGGATGAACACTGAAGCTTTCTTT | CASSIGDRMNTEAFF
TRBJ2-7 | TRBV15 | few | TRBD1 | TGTGCCACCAGCCGGGACAGGGGATACGAGCAGTACTTC | CATSRDRGYEQYF
TRBJ2-7 | TRBV15 | - | - | TGTGCCACCAGCAGAGATCATTACGAGCAGTACTTC | CATSRDHYEQYF
TRBJ2-6 | TRBV25-1 | - | - | TGTGCCAGCACAGCGGGCTCTGGGGCCAACGTCCTGACTTTC | CASTAGSGANVLTF
TRBJ1-1 | TRBV4-1 | - | TRBD1 | TGCGCCAGCAGCCAAGAGACAGGGGGGTTGATGGACACTGAAGCTTTCTTT | CASSQETGGLMDTEAFF